This T cell receptor (beta chain) was captured by sequencing in a study of OX40 agonist ivuxolimab in advanced cancers. Study-wide background: The dose of intravenous ivuxolimab that patients received every 2 weeks ranged from 0.01 to 10 mg/kg. Participants could have had prior anti-PD-1, anti-PD-L1 or anti-CTLA-4 therapy, and 40% had some. Three patients showed partial responses: one hepatocellular carcinoma and two cutaneous melanoma cases.

Assay used: immunoSEQ multiplex PCR; TCRdb lists only in-frame clones, some missing. The sample includes about 35,000 clones, roughly 72% of them seen just once. Trimming cost V 4 bases and J 4 bases, with 18 bases left between them. CDR3 length: 16 amino acids. The V gene's germline CDR1 is SGDLS and CDR2 YYNGEE. Excluded were patients having autoimmune disease history or systemic immunosuppression. The chain employs TRBV9 and TRBJ1-3; D may be TRBD1 (5 bases). The sequencing used CD4+ or CD8+ T cells sorted from blood, collected in a trial of the OX40 agonist ivuxolimab. The sequence was collected from an adult with an advanced solid tumor such as melanoma, head and neck, liver or kidney cancer. The CDR3 spells CASSQEWGRQGNTIYF. The CDR3 DNA sequence: TGTGCCAGCAGCCAAGAGTGGGGGAGGCAGGGAAACACCATATATTTT.